The entry that follows covers one TCR beta chain sequence. This clone was recorded once. This receptor's antigen is unknown. It has no much larger one-base neighbor in the sample; base qualities were not kept. The library was produced with the immunoSEQ multiplex PCR assay. This is the immuneACCESS table as TCRdb keeps it, with only in-frame sequences that have V and J called. A part of the clones is gone; compared with another copy, unresolved V genes explain less than half, and the rest is unexplained. The sample profile shows roughly 15,000 clones; 75% of them were found once. The top ten constitute 7.2% of the sample. Trimmed from V: 4 bases; trimmed from J: 5 bases; junction bases lacking a gene match: 10. Spanning cysteine to phenylalanine, the CDR3 consists of 16 amino acids. Kept here is only the CDR3 DNA, which spans 48 bases and is read in frame from base 1. This specimen belongs to a study of tumour-infiltrating T cells in Burkitt lymphoma (dated by TCRdb to 2020 to 2022). At the level of the whole study: When TCR repertoire data were correlated with clinical outcome, productive clonality turned out to predict both overall and progression-free survival, independent of established prognosticators, age at diagnosis among them.

The chain uses TRBV23-1 and TRBJ2-5, and TRBD2 matches 10 of the central bases. TRBV23-1 is treated as an ORF (open reading frame) with a function not yet certain. This receptor was identified in a human donor with diffuse large B-cell lymphoma. The sample was tumor tissue. The nucleotides read TGCGCCAGCAGTCGAGGCCCGGGACTAGCGTGCGAGACCCAGTACTTC. Its product reads: CASSRGPGLACETQYF.